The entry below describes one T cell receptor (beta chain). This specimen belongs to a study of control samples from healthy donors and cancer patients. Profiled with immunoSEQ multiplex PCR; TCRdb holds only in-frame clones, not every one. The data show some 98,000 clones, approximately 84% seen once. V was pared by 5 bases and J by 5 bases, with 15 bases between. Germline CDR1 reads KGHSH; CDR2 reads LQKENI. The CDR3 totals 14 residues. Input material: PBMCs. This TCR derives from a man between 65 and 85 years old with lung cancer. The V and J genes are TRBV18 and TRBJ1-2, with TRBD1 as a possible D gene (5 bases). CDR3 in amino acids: CASSATRDPYGYTF. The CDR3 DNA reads TGTGCCAGCTCAGCAACTCGGGACCCGTATGGCTACACCTTC.